The T cell receptor beta chain described here comes from a study of cytomegalovirus exposure and HLA in healthy donors. Findings and limits, study-wide: Cytomegalovirus association was assigned to about 180 TCR beta chains. An analysis done earlier found most TCR beta V segments productive about 87% or about 30% of the time. An Asian-associated ancestry cluster reportedly showed fewer N-insertions than the roughly 670-donor mean in a later analysis.

A remark on this clone: Its target is unknown.

The germline CDR1 and CDR2 sequences are SGHVS and FQNEAQ. This CDR3 region has 15 residues. The junction had 6 bases not matched to a gene; V was cut back by 1 base and J by 10 bases. It was with 60 Vbeta and 13 Jbeta primers that the PCR ran. Sequenced by immunoSEQ multiplex PCR; TCRdb stores in-frame clones only, minus some. The sample contains 150,000 to 200,000 clones, less than 90% of which appear only once. Source material: PBMCs. The TCR comes from a middle-aged man in good health and CMV-seropositive. This sequence joins TRBV7-8 and TRBJ2-1; 11 bases agree with TRBD2. CDR3 nucleotides: TGTGCCAGCAGCTTAGAGACTAGCGGGACTGGCGAGCAGTTCTTC. This sequence encodes CASSLETSGTGEQFF.